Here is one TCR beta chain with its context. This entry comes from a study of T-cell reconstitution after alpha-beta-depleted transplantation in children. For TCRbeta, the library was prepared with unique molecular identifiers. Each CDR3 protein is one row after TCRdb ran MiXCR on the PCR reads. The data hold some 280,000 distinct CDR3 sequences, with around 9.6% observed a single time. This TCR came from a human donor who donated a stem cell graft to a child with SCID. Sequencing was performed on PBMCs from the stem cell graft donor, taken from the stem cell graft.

The DNA for the CDR3 is TGTGCCAGCAGCCAATTGAAGACCCAGTACTTC. Amino acids: CASSQLKTQYF. The rearrangement uses TRBV3-1 and TRBJ2-5; D not certain. This CDR3 has 11 amino acids. The germline CDR1 and CDR2 sequences are LGHDT and YNNKEL (reference sequence). The ends were cut back, 2 bases at V and 6 bases at J, with 4 bases in the middle.